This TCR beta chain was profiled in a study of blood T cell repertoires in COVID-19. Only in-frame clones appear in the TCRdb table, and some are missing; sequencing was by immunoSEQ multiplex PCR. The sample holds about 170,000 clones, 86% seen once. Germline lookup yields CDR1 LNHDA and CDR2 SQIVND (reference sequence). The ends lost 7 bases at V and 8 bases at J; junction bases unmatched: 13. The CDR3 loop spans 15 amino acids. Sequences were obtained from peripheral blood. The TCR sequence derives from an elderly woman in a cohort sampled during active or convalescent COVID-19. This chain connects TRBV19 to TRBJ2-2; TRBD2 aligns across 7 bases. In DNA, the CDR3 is TGTGCCAGTACCCCCCTAGCGGTGAGAGGTGGGGAGCTGTTTTTT. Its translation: CASTPLAVRGGELFF.